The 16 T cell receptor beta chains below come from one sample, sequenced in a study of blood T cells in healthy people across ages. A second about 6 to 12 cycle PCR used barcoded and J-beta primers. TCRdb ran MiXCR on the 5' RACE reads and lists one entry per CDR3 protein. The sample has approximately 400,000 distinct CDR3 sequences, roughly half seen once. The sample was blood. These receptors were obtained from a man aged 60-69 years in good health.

CDR3: CASSLGTGVGDEQYF. The CDR3 DNA follows: TGTGCCAGCAGCTTAGGAACGGGAGTAGGCGACGAGCAGTACTTC. This rearrangement joins TRBV11-1 to TRBJ2-7; D is possibly TRBD2 (6 bases). Trimming removed 1 base from V and 5 bases from J, with 15 bases in between. The CDR3 extends over 15 amino acids. Germline V gene data show CDR1 as SGHAT and CDR2 as FQDESV (reference sequence). Supplemented by reference TRBV11-1 and TRBJ2-7, the full variable domain reads EAEVAQSPRYKITEKSQAVAFWCDPISGHATLYWYRQILGQGPELLVQFQDESVVDDSQLPKDRFSAERLKGVDSTLKIQPAELGDSAMYLCASSLGTGVGDEQYFGPGTRLTVT.

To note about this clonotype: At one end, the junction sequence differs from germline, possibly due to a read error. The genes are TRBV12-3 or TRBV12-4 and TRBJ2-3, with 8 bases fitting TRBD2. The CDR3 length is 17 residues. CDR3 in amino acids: CASSHGLAGRLADAQYF. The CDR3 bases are TGTGCCAGCAGCCACGGATTAGCGGGACGCCTCGCAGATGCGCAGTATTTT.

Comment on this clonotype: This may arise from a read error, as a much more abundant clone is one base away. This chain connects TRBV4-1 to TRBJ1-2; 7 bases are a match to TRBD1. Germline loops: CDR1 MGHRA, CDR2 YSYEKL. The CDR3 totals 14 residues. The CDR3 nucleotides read TGCGCCAGCAGCCAAGAGGGACAGAAGTATGACTACACCTTC. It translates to CASSQEGQKYDYTF.

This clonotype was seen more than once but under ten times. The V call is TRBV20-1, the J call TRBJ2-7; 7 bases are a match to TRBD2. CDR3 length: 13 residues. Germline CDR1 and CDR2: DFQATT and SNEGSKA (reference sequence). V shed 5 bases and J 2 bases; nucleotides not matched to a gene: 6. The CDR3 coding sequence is TGCAGTGCTGACGGGCGGGGGACCTACGAGCAGTACTTC. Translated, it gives CSADGRGTYEQYF.

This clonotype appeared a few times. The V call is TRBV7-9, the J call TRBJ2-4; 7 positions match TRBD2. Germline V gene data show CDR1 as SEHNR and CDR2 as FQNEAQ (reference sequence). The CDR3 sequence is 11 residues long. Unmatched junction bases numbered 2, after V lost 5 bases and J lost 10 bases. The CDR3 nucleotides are TGTGCCAGCAGCCGGGACTATATTCAGTACTTC. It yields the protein CASSRDYIQYF.

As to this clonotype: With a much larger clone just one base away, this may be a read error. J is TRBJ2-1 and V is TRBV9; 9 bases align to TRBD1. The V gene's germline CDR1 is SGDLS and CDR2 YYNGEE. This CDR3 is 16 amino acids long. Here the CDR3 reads CASSARTGQGNNERFF. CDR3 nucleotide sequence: TGTGCCAGCAGCGCACGGACGGGACAGGGTAACAATGAGCGGTTCTTC.

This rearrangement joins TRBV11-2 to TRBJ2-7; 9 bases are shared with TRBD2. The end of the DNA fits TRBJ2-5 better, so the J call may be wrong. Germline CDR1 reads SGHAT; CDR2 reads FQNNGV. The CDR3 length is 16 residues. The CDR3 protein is CASSLGPSGVGETQYF. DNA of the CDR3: TGTGCCAGCAGCTTAGGTCCTAGCGGGGTAGGGGAGACCCAGTACTTC.

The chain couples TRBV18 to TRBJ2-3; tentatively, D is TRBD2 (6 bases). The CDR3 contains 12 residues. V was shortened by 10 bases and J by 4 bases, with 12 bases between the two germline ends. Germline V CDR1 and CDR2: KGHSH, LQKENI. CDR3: CATHSGADTQYF. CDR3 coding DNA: TGTGCCACCCATTCGGGGGCAGATACGCAGTATTTT.

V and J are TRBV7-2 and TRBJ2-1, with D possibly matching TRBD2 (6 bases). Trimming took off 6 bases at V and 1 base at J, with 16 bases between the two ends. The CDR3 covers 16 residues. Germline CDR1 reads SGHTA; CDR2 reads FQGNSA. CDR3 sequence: CASREGPLSSYNEQFF. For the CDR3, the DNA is TGTGCCAGCAGGGAGGGACCGCTGAGTTCCTACAATGAGCAGTTCTTC. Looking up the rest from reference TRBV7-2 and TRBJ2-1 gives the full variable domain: GAGVSQSPSNKVTEKGKDVELRCDPISGHTALYWYRQSLGQGLEFLIYFQGNSAPDKSGLPSDRFSAERTGGSVSTLTIQRTQQEDSAVYLCASREGPLSSYNEQFFGPGTRLTVL.

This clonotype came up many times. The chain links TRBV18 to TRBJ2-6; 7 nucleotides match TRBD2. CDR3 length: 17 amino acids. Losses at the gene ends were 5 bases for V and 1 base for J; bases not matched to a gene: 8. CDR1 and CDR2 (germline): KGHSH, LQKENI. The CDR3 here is CASSGTNLLSGANVLTF. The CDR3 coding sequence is TGTGCCAGCTCAGGGACTAACCTCCTGTCTGGGGCCAACGTCCTGACTTTC.

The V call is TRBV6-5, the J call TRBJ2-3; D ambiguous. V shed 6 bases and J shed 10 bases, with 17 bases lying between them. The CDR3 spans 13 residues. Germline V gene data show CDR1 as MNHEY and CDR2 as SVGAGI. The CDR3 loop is CASRPRTPNSQYF. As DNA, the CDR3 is TGTGCCAGCAGGCCACGAACTCCCAACTCGCAGTATTTT.

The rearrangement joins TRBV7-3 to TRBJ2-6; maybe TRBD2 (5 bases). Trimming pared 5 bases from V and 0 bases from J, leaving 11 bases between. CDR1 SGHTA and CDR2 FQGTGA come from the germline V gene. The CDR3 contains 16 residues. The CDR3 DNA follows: TGTGCCAGCAGCCTCAACCGGGGCTCTGGGGCCAACGTCCTGACTTTC. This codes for CASSLNRGSGANVLTF.

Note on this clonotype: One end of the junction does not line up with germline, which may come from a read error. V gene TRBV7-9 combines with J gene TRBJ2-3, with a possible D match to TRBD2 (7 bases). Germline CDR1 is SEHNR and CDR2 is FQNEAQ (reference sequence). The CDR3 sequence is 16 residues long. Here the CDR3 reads CASSLAAGASTDTQYF. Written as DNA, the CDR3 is TGTGCCAGCAGTTTAGCGGCGGGGGCTAGCACAGATACGCAGTATTTT.

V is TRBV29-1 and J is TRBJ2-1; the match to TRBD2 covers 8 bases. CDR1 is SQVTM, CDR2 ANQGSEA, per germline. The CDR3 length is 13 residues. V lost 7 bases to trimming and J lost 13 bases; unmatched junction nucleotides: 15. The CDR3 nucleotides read TGCAGCGCCGGAGGCGGGGGGTCAGAGGCCCAGTTCTTC. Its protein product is CSAGGGGSEAQFF.

DNA of the CDR3: TGTGCCAGCAGCCCAGAGAGCGGGGCCACAGATACGCAGTATTTT. It specifies CASSPESGATDTQYF. The chain joins TRBV12-3 or TRBV12-4 to TRBJ2-3; TRBD2 matches at 7 bases. The CDR3 contains 15 residues. Trimming at V came to 6 bases and at J to 2 bases, leaving 8 bases not matched to a gene.

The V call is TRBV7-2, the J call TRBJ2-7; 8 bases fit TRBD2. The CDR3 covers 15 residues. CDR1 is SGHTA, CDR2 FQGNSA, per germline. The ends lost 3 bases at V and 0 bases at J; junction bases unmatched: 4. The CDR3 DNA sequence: TGTGCCAGCAGCTTTAGCGGGGCTAGCTCCTACGAGCAGTACTTC. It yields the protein CASSFSGASSYEQYF.